The source of this TCR beta chain is a study of blood T cell repertoires in COVID-19. For the study at large: Collection of acute and convalescent COVID-19 samples took place in the United States, Italy and Spain. In each case, the material was cDNA or gDNA derived from T cells, B-cell-depleted T cells, or PBMCs.

Per germline, CDR1 MRHNA and CDR2 SNTAGT. This CDR3 contains 16 residues. V dropped 9 bases and J dropped 0; count of bases not matched to a gene: 10. As originally analysed: Reference gene primer amplification gave nucleated cell count estimates. Repertoires were generated with immunoSEQ multiplex PCR, while TCRdb's copy carries only in-frame clones and drops some. That table furnishes V, J and clone size, whereas the DNA furnished D and trimming. The profile shows approximately 90,000 clones, 60% to 80% of them singletons. V usage is TRBV6-4 and J usage is TRBJ1-1; 10 positions match TRBD1. Input material: peripheral blood. The clonotype was recovered from a woman older than 75 with acute or convalescent COVID-19. The DNA for the CDR3 is TGTGCCAGAGAGGGGGACAGGGGTGGGATGAACACTGAAGCTTTCTTT. Amino acids: CAREGDRGGMNTEAFF.